This T cell receptor (beta chain) was sequenced during a study of blood T cell repertoires in COVID-19. Looking at the study overall: Sites in the United States, Italy and Spain provided acute and convalescent COVID-19 samples. In each case, the material was cDNA or gDNA derived from T cells, B-cell-depleted T cells, or PBMCs.

J gave up 15 bases and V 3 bases, and 7 bases lay outside the gene matches. From germline, CDR1 is KGHSH and CDR2 LQKENI. CDR3 length: 13 residues. As originally analysed: Cell counts per sample came from amplifying reference gene primers. Assay: immunoSEQ multiplex PCR; the TCRdb copy retains only in-frame clones and omits some. The V and J calls and the clone size are those of that table, but D and trimming were determined from the DNA. The repertoire includes roughly 100,000 clones, 70% to 90% of them detected once, and approximately 3.1% sits in the top ten. This clone was detected a few times. Sequencing was performed on peripheral blood. The V call is TRBV18, the J call TRBJ2-1, with TRBD2 matching 11 bases. This receptor was taken from a man aged 45 to 65 in a cohort sampled during active COVID-19. CDR3 DNA: TGTGCCAGCTCACCTGGGACTAGCGGCCACGTGTTCTTC. Translating gives CASSPGTSGHVFF.